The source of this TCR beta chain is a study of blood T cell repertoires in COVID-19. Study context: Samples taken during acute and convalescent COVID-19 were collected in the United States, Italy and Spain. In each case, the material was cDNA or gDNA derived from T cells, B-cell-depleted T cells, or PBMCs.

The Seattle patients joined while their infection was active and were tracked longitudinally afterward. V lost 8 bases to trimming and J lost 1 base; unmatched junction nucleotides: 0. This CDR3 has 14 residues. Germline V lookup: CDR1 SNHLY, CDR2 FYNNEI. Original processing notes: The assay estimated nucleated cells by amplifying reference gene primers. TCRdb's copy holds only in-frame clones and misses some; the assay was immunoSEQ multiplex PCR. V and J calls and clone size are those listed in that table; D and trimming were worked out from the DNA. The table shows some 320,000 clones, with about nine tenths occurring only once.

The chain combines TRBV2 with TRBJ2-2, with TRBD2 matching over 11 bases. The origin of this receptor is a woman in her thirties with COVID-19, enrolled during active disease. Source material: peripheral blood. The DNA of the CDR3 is TGTGCCAGCGGGACTAGCGGGAACACCGGGGAGCTGTTTTTT. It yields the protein CASGTSGNTGELFF.